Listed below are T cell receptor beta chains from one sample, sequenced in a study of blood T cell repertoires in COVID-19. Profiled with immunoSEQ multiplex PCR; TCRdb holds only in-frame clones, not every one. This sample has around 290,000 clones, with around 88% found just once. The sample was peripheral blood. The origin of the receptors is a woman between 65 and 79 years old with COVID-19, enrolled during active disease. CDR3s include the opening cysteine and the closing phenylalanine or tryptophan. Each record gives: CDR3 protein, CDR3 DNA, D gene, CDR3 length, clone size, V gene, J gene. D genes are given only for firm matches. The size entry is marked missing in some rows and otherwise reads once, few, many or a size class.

CDR3aa: CASSQGGTAYGYTF; CDR3nt: TGCGCCAGCAGCCAAGGTGGGACAGCTTATGGCTACACCTTC; d_gene: TRBD1; len: 14; abundance: -; v_gene: TRBV4-3; j_gene: TRBJ1-2
CDR3aa: CASSPLFSYEQYF; CDR3nt: TGCGCCAGCAGCCCACTATTCTCCTACGAGCAGTACTTC; d_gene: -; len: 13; abundance: -; v_gene: TRBV5-1; j_gene: TRBJ2-7
CDR3aa: CASSQGNFGEKLFF; CDR3nt: TGCGCCAGCAGTCAGGGGAATTTTGGTGAAAAACTGTTTTTT; d_gene: -; len: 14; abundance: -; v_gene: TRBV10-2; j_gene: TRBJ1-4
CDR3aa: CASSHWGVTMNTEAFF; CDR3nt: TGCGCCAGCAGCCACTGGGGGGTCACCATGAACACTGAAGCTTTCTTT; d_gene: -; len: 16; abundance: -; v_gene: TRBV4-3; j_gene: TRBJ1-1
CDR3aa: CASSLEGGSNSPLHF; CDR3nt: TGTGCCAGCAGTTTAGAGGGGGGGTCGAATTCACCCCTCCACTTT; d_gene: -; len: 15; abundance: -; v_gene: TRBV28; j_gene: TRBJ1-6
CDR3aa: CSASPSGGDTGELFF; CDR3nt: TGCAGTGCTAGTCCTAGCGGGGGGGACACCGGGGAGCTGTTTTTT; d_gene: TRBD2; len: 15; abundance: -; v_gene: TRBV20-1; j_gene: TRBJ2-2
CDR3aa: CSVDRVQGKMDLGYTF; CDR3nt: TGCAGCGTTGATCGGGTACAGGGGAAAATGGATCTTGGCTACACCTTC; d_gene: TRBD1; len: 16; abundance: -; v_gene: TRBV29-1; j_gene: TRBJ1-2
CDR3aa: CASSPLPAGGEAFF; CDR3nt: TGTGCCAGCAGCCCACTCCCAGCCGGGGGTGAAGCTTTCTTT; d_gene: -; len: 14; abundance: -; v_gene: TRBV11-2; j_gene: TRBJ1-1
CDR3aa: CASSAGDTEAFF; CDR3nt: TGCGCCAGCAGTGCCGGGGACACTGAAGCTTTCTTT; d_gene: -; len: 12; abundance: -; v_gene: TRBV10-2; j_gene: TRBJ1-1
CDR3aa: CASNPSLLRDRGYNEQFF; CDR3nt: TGTGCCAGCAACCCTTCCCTTTTACGGGACAGGGGATACAATGAGCAGTTCTTC; d_gene: TRBD1; len: 18; abundance: -; v_gene: TRBV7-8; j_gene: TRBJ2-1
CDR3aa: CAISPDRVYGYTF; CDR3nt: TGTGCCATCAGCCCGGACAGGGTCTATGGCTACACCTTC; d_gene: TRBD1; len: 13; abundance: -; v_gene: TRBV10-3; j_gene: TRBJ1-2
CDR3aa: CASSQTGSSYNSPLHF; CDR3nt: TGTGCCAGCAGCCAAACAGGAAGCTCCTATAATTCACCCCTCCACTTT; d_gene: -; len: 16; abundance: -; v_gene: TRBV7-6; j_gene: TRBJ1-6
CDR3aa: CASSRGENTDTQYF; CDR3nt: TGCGCCAGCAGCCGGGGGGAGAACACAGATACGCAGTATTTT; d_gene: TRBD2; len: 14; abundance: -; v_gene: TRBV5-1; j_gene: TRBJ2-3
CDR3aa: CASSLEASGSTDTQYF; CDR3nt: TGTGCCAGCAGCTTAGAGGCTAGCGGTAGCACAGATACGCAGTATTTT; d_gene: TRBD2; len: 16; abundance: once; v_gene: TRBV7-2; j_gene: TRBJ2-3
CDR3aa: CAWTRETGLSYEQYF; CDR3nt: TGTGCCTGGACCAGGGAGACAGGGCTGTCCTACGAGCAGTACTTC; d_gene: TRBD1; len: 15; abundance: -; v_gene: TRBV30; j_gene: TRBJ2-7
CDR3aa: CASSFQKGALNTGELFF; CDR3nt: TGTGCCAGCAGCTTCCAGAAGGGGGCTCTGAACACCGGGGAGCTGTTTTTT; d_gene: TRBD1; len: 17; abundance: -; v_gene: TRBV13; j_gene: TRBJ2-2
CDR3aa: CASSYGRGSVYNEQFF; CDR3nt: TGTGCCAGCAGTTACGGTAGGGGGTCGGTCTACAATGAGCAGTTCTTC; d_gene: -; len: 16; abundance: -; v_gene: TRBV6-2/TRBV6-3; j_gene: TRBJ2-1
CDR3aa: CASSPPSQRDGYTF; CDR3nt: TGTGCCAGCTCACCACCGTCCCAGCGAGATGGCTACACCTTC; d_gene: -; len: 14; abundance: -; v_gene: TRBV18; j_gene: TRBJ1-2
CDR3aa: CASSRQTGGYEQYF; CDR3nt: TGTGCCAGCAGCCGACAGACAGGGGGCTACGAGCAGTACTTC; d_gene: TRBD1; len: 14; abundance: -; v_gene: TRBV9; j_gene: TRBJ2-7
CDR3aa: CASSIAKRQGANPEAFF; CDR3nt: TGTGCCAGTAGTATAGCGAAACGACAGGGGGCAAATCCTGAAGCTTTCTTT; d_gene: TRBD1; len: 17; abundance: once; v_gene: TRBV19; j_gene: TRBJ1-1
CDR3aa: CASSLVARLTYEQYF; CDR3nt: TGTGCCAGCAGCTTAGTGGCCAGGTTAACTTACGAGCAGTACTTC; d_gene: -; len: 15; abundance: -; v_gene: TRBV7-2; j_gene: TRBJ2-7
CDR3aa: CSASSGTGNEQFF; CDR3nt: TGCAGTGCTAGTAGCGGGACGGGCAATGAGCAGTTCTTC; d_gene: TRBD2; len: 13; abundance: -; v_gene: TRBV20-1; j_gene: TRBJ2-1
CDR3aa: CASSIDRTGANVLTF; CDR3nt: TGTGCCAGTAGTATAGACCGGACAGGGGCCAACGTCCTGACTTTC; d_gene: -; len: 15; abundance: -; v_gene: TRBV19; j_gene: TRBJ2-6
CDR3aa: CASSPSGQGLNTEAFF; CDR3nt: TGTGCCAGCAGCCCGTCGGGACAGGGTCTGAACACTGAAGCTTTCTTT; d_gene: TRBD1; len: 16; abundance: -; v_gene: TRBV9; j_gene: TRBJ1-1
CDR3aa: CASSKLAGGQETQYF; CDR3nt: TGTGCCAGCAGCAAACTAGCGGGGGGCCAAGAGACCCAGTACTTC; d_gene: TRBD2; len: 15; abundance: -; v_gene: TRBV5-4; j_gene: TRBJ2-5
CDR3aa: CASSPLMAGTSATGELFF; CDR3nt: TGTGCCAGCTCACCTTTAATGGCCGGGACTAGCGCGACCGGGGAGCTGTTTTTT; d_gene: TRBD2; len: 18; abundance: -; v_gene: TRBV18; j_gene: TRBJ2-2
CDR3aa: CASSSTSGGNIEQYF; CDR3nt: TGTGCCAGCAGTTCGACTAGCGGGGGAAATATCGAGCAGTACTTC; d_gene: TRBD2; len: 15; abundance: -; v_gene: TRBV5-4; j_gene: TRBJ2-7
CDR3aa: CASSLQGFSNQPQHF; CDR3nt: TGTGCCAGCAGCTTACAGGGGTTTAGCAATCAGCCCCAGCATTTT; d_gene: TRBD1; len: 15; abundance: -; v_gene: TRBV5-6; j_gene: TRBJ1-5
CDR3aa: CASRPSGGAETQYF; CDR3nt: TGTGCCAGCAGACCTAGCGGGGGGGCGGAGACCCAGTACTTC; d_gene: TRBD2; len: 14; abundance: -; v_gene: TRBV5-6; j_gene: TRBJ2-5
CDR3aa: CASSSRGGNTGELFF; CDR3nt: TGTGCCAGCAGCTCCCGGGGGGGGAACACCGGGGAGCTGTTTTTT; d_gene: TRBD2; len: 15; abundance: -; v_gene: TRBV7-2; j_gene: TRBJ2-2
CDR3aa: CASRKRGGRETQYF; CDR3nt: TGTGCCAGCAGAAAGCGGGGGGGCCGCGAGACCCAGTACTTC; d_gene: TRBD2; len: 14; abundance: -; v_gene: TRBV2; j_gene: TRBJ2-5
CDR3aa: CAIRAQVNTEAFF; CDR3nt: TGTGCCATCAGAGCACAGGTGAACACTGAAGCTTTCTTT; d_gene: -; len: 13; abundance: once; v_gene: TRBV10-3; j_gene: TRBJ1-1
CDR3aa: CASSSSYGYTF; CDR3nt: TGTGCCAGCAGTTCCAGCTATGGCTACACCTTC; d_gene: -; len: 11; abundance: -; v_gene: TRBV6-5; j_gene: TRBJ1-2
CDR3aa: CASSSQPQGEGETQYF; CDR3nt: TGTGCCAGCAGTTCTCAACCACAGGGGGAGGGAGAGACCCAGTACTTC; d_gene: -; len: 16; abundance: -; v_gene: TRBV6-5; j_gene: TRBJ2-5
CDR3aa: CATSDIGGYETQYF; CDR3nt: TGTGCCACCAGTGATATCGGAGGGTACGAGACCCAGTACTTC; d_gene: -; len: 14; abundance: -; v_gene: TRBV24-1; j_gene: TRBJ2-5
CDR3aa: CASSSSGGEGNGYTF; CDR3nt: TGTGCCAGCAGCTCCAGCGGTGGGGAAGGTAACGGCTACACCTTC; d_gene: -; len: 15; abundance: -; v_gene: TRBV7-9; j_gene: TRBJ1-2
CDR3aa: CASSWGVNTGELFF; CDR3nt: TGTGCCAGCAGTTGGGGGGTGAACACCGGGGAGCTGTTTTTT; d_gene: -; len: 14; abundance: few; v_gene: TRBV6-5; j_gene: TRBJ2-2
CDR3aa: CASSKGLAGARELFF; CDR3nt: TGTGCCAGTAGTAAGGGACTAGCGGGTGCGAGGGAGCTGTTTTTT; d_gene: TRBD2; len: 15; abundance: -; v_gene: TRBV19; j_gene: TRBJ2-2
CDR3aa: CASSLGRGAYEQYF; CDR3nt: TGTGCCAGCAGCTTAGGCAGGGGAGCCTACGAGCAGTACTTC; d_gene: -; len: 14; abundance: -; v_gene: TRBV11-2; j_gene: TRBJ2-7
CDR3aa: CASRQTTNYGYTF; CDR3nt: TGTGCCAGCAGACAGACAACTAACTATGGCTACACCTTC; d_gene: -; len: 13; abundance: -; v_gene: TRBV6-5; j_gene: TRBJ1-2
CDR3aa: CASRGQGRSPYEQYF; CDR3nt: TGTGCCAGCAGAGGACAGGGGAGGTCCCCCTACGAGCAGTACTTC; d_gene: TRBD1; len: 15; abundance: -; v_gene: TRBV6-5; j_gene: TRBJ2-7
CDR3aa: CASSEQGPISGNTIYF; CDR3nt: TGTGCCAGCAGTGAACAGGGGCCTATATCTGGAAACACCATATATTTT; d_gene: -; len: 16; abundance: -; v_gene: TRBV6-1; j_gene: TRBJ1-3
CDR3aa: CASSVGLALGTDTQYF; CDR3nt: TGTGCCAGCAGCGTAGGACTAGCCCTCGGCACAGATACGCAGTATTTT; d_gene: TRBD2; len: 16; abundance: once; v_gene: TRBV9; j_gene: TRBJ2-3
CDR3aa: CASSLQPGQGYTEAFF; CDR3nt: TGTGCCAGCAGCCTGCAACCGGGACAGGGATACACTGAAGCTTTCTTT; d_gene: -; len: 16; abundance: -; v_gene: TRBV21-1; j_gene: TRBJ1-1